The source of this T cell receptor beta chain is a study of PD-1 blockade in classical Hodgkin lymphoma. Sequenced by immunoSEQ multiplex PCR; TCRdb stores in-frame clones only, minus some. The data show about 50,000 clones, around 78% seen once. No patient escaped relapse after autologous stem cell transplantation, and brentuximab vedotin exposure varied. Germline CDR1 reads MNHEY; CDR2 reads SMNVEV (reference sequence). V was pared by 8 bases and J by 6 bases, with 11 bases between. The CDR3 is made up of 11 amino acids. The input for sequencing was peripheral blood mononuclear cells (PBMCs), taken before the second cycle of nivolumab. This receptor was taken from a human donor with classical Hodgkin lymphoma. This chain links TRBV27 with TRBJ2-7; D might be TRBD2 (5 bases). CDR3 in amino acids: CASGRTVEQYF. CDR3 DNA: TGTGCCAGCGGCCGGACTGTCGAGCAGTACTTC.